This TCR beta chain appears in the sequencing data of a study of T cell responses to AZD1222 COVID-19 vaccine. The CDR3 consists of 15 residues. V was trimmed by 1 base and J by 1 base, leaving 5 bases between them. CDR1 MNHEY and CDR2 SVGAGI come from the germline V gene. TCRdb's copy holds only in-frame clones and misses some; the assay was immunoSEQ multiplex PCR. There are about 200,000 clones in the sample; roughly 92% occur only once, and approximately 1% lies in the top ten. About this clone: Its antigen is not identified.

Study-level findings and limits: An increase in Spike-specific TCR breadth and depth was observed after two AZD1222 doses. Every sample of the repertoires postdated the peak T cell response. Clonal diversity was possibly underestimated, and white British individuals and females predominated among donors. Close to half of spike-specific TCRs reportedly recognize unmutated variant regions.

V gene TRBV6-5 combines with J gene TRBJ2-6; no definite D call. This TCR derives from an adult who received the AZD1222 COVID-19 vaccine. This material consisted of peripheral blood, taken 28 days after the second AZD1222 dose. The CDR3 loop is CASSYWFSGANVLTF. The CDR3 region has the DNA TGTGCCAGCAGTTACTGGTTTTCTGGGGCCAACGTCCTGACTTTC.